The rows below give T cell receptor beta chains drawn from one sample of a study of blood T cell repertoires in COVID-19. The repertoire was sequenced with immunoSEQ multiplex PCR; TCRdb's copy has only in-frame clones and lacks some. Among about 59,000 clones, roughly 80% were seen once, and the ten largest hold roughly 3%. Sequenced: peripheral blood. These receptors were obtained from a man aged 55-75 years with acute or convalescent COVID-19. The CDR3 runs from the conserved cysteine through the conserved F or W. The D gene is left open where the match is weak. The size of a clone is reported for some rows only, either as once, few or many, or as a class for expanded clones.

J | D | size | V | CDR3 | DNA
TRBJ2-1 | TRBD1 | . | TRBV5-1 | CASSSGQGIYNEQFF | TGCGCCAGCAGCTCGGGACAGGGGATTTACAATGAGCAGTTCTTC
TRBJ1-6 | TRBD1 | once | TRBV19 | CASSRRQGESSPLHF | TGTGCCAGTAGTCGCCGACAGGGTGAAAGTTCACCCCTCCACTTT
TRBJ1-4 | . | once | TRBV5-1 | CASSLDGEGDEKLFF | TGCGCCAGCAGCTTGGACGGAGAGGGCGATGAAAAACTGTTTTTT
TRBJ1-5 | TRBD1 | few | TRBV24-1 | CATSDLSGGSQHF | TGTGCCACCAGTGACCTATCAGGGGGCTCCCAGCATTTT
TRBJ1-2 | TRBD1 | . | TRBV19 | CASDYRDRSNYGYTF | TGTGCCAGCGATTACCGGGACAGGAGTAACTATGGCTACACCTTC
TRBJ1-2 | . | once | TRBV5-6 | CASSEIQDRLTNYGYTF | TGTGCCAGCAGCGAGATACAGGATCGACTGACGAACTATGGCTACACCTTC
TRBJ1-2 | . | . | TRBV25-1 | CASTMGEEYGYTF | TGTGCCAGCACGATGGGGGAGGAATATGGCTACACCTTC
TRBJ1-5 | . | . | TRBV7-6 | CASSLLGGDQPQHF | TGTGCCAGCAGCTTATTGGGGGGAGATCAGCCCCAGCATTTT
TRBJ1-1 | TRBD1 | . | TRBV30 | CAWSEGDRLAFF | TGTGCCTGGAGCGAGGGGGACAGGTTAGCTTTCTTT
TRBJ2-5 | TRBD1 | . | TRBV6-1 | CASSDYRGQETQYF | TGTGCCAGCAGTGATTACAGGGGCCAAGAGACCCAGTACTTC
TRBJ1-1 | TRBD1 | . | TRBV12-5 | CASGRDRGNTEAFF | TGTGCTAGTGGCCGGGACAGGGGGAACACTGAAGCTTTCTTT
TRBJ1-4 | . | . | TRBV5-1 | CASSSGGKTNEKLFF | TGCGCCAGCAGTTCGGGAGGGAAAACTAATGAAAAACTGTTTTTT
TRBJ1-5 | . | few | TRBV5-6 | CASSRDGNQPQHF | TGTGCCAGCAGCCGTGACGGGAATCAGCCCCAGCATTTT
TRBJ1-4 | . | once | TRBV9 | CASSVVDGVGEKLFF | TGTGCCAGCAGCGTAGTGGACGGGGTCGGGGAAAAACTGTTTTTT
TRBJ2-3 | TRBD2 | . | TRBV5-1 | CASSLRASGVPDTQYF | TGCGCCAGCAGCTTGAGGGCTAGCGGAGTTCCAGATACGCAGTATTTT
TRBJ1-6 | . | . | TRBV4-1 | CASRPTATYNSPLHF | TGCGCCAGCAGACCGACAGCAACCTATAATTCACCCCTCCACTTT
TRBJ2-5 | . | few | TRBV1 | CTSSSDRKYQETQYF | TGCACCAGCAGCTCGGACAGGAAGTACCAAGAGACCCAGTACTTC
TRBJ1-1 | . | . | TRBV27 | CASSLGARETEAFF | TGTGCCAGCAGTTTGGGGGCACGAGAAACTGAAGCTTTCTTT
TRBJ1-1 | . | . | TRBV24-1 | CATRPSGGVDTEAFF | TGTGCCACCAGGCCCAGCGGGGGGGTTGACACTGAAGCTTTCTTT
TRBJ1-1 | . | . | TRBV4-2 | CASSHSAENTEAFF | TGTGCCAGCAGCCATTCGGCGGAGAACACTGAAGCTTTCTTT
TRBJ1-1 | . | . | TRBV6-1 | CASSEAYGMGDSTEAFF | TGTGCCAGCAGTGAAGCATACGGGATGGGAGATTCCACTGAAGCTTTCTTT
TRBJ2-7 | . | . | TRBV5-1 | CASSLWRDGLSEQYF | TGCGCCAGCAGCTTGTGGCGGGACGGGCTGAGCGAGCAGTACTTC